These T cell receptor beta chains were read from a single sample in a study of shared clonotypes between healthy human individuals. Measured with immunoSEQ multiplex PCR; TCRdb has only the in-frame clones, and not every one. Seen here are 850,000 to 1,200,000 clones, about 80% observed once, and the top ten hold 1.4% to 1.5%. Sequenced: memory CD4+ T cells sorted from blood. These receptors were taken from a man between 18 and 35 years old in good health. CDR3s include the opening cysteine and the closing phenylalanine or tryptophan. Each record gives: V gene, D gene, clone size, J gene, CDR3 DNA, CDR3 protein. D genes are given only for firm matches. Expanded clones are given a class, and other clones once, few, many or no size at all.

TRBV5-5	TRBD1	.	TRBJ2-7	TGTGCCAGCAGCCCGGTGGACAGGGGCTACGAGCAGTACTTC	CASSPVDRGYEQYF
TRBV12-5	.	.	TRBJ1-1	TGTGCTAGTGGCCCGGAGGGCCTCACTGAAGCTTTCTTT	CASGPEGLTEAFF
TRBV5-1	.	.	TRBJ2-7	TGCGCCAGCAGCTTGAAGGGGGTAAACTACGAGCAGTACTTC	CASSLKGVNYEQYF
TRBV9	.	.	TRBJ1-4	TGTGCCAGCAGCGTAGGTCTTACCGCTGAAAAACTGTTTTTT	CASSVGLTAEKLFF
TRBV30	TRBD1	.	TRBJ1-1	TGTGCCTGGAGTGTTAAGGGACAGGGGGCCGGGACTGAAGCTTTCTTT	CAWSVKGQGAGTEAFF
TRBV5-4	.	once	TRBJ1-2	TGTGCCAGCAGCGCAACCGGGACCGCGACCGCCTATGGCTACACCTTC	CASSATGTATAYGYTF
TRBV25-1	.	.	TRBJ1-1	TGTGCCAGCAGGGGGGACGGGCAGAACACTGAGGCTTTCTTT	CASRGDGQNTEAFF
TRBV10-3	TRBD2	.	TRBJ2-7	TGTGCCATCAGTGGACTAGCGGGGGGGGACGAGCAGTACTTC	CAISGLAGGDEQYF
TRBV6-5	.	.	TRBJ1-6	TGTGCCAGCAGACCTAGCCCGTATTCACCCCTCCACTTT	CASRPSPYSPLHF
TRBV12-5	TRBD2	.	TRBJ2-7	TGTGCTAGTGGTTCACCCGGTGGGGGGGTAGAGCAGTACTTC	CASGSPGGGVEQYF
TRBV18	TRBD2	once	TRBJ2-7	TGTGCCAGCTCCGGGGGGACCTCCTACGAGCAGTACTTC	CASSGGTSYEQYF
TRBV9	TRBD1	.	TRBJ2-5	TGTGCCAGCAGCGTCCGGACAGGGTTGGGAGAGACCCAGTACTTC	CASSVRTGLGETQYF
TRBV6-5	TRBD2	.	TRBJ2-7	TGTGCCAGCAGTCCCGAGACTAGCGGGTCCTACGAGCAGTACTTC	CASSPETSGSYEQYF
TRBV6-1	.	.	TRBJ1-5	TGTGCCAGCAGTGACGGGATTAATCAGCCCCAGCATTTT	CASSDGINQPQHF
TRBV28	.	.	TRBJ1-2	TGTGCCAGCAGTCCCGCGGAAACGCGGGGTTATGGCTACACCTTC	CASSPAETRGYGYTF
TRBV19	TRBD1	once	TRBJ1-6	TGTGCCAGTAGTACCCTCGAAGGGACAGTTGTTTCACCCCTCCACTTT	CASSTLEGTVVSPLHF
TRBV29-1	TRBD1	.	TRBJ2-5	TGCAGCGTTGAAAAGGGTCAGGGGGTTGGCCAGTACTTC	CSVEKGQGVGQYF
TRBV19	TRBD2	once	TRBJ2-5	TGTGCCAGTAGTATTGGGACTAGCGGTCTAGGAGAGACCCAGTACTTC	CASSIGTSGLGETQYF
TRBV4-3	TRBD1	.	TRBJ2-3	TGCGCCAGCAGCCAAGGCCGGGACAGGGGATGGAGCACAGATACGCAGTATTTT	CASSQGRDRGWSTDTQYF
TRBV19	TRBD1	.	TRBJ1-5	TGTGCCAGTAGCCCCGTTCCTGGGACAGTCTACAATCAGCCCCAGCATTTT	CASSPVPGTVYNQPQHF